This TCR beta chain came from a study of T cell repertoires in cytomegalovirus infection. Overall study: Matching HLA type and CMV infection were both indicated by public TCR beta signatures.

V lost 2 bases and J 8 bases, leaving 13 bases between the germline ends. The CDR3 is made up of 13 amino acids. Germline CDR1 and CDR2: MDHEN and SYDVKM. TCRdb fed the reads into MiXCR, producing one record per CDR3 protein. The table shows hundreds of thousands of distinct CDR3 sequences, with approximately 10% occurring only once. This clonotype was picked up many times. This TCR derives from a human donor in good health (CMV status not recorded). Some clones in this sample may be carry-over from other donors' samples. Sequenced: PBMCs. This rearrangement joins TRBV28 to TRBJ2-7; D is uncertain. CDR3 loop: CASSLPPLGKQYF. DNA for the CDR3: TGTGCCAGCAGTTTACCCCCTCTTGGGAAGCAGTACTTC.